This record covers a single T cell receptor (beta chain). The antigen this receptor binds is unknown. Per-base quality was not reported, and no clone a single base away is much larger than it. This record comes from a study of cytomegalovirus exposure and HLA in healthy donors (dated by TCRdb to about 2017). Study-level background: An earlier analysis of under 600 of the donors reported approximately 270 Gb of sequence data and some 120 million unique TCR beta sequences from about 180 million T cells. To predict cytomegalovirus infection status, the study combined high-throughput TCR immunosequencing, statistical association of individual TCRs with disease status, and machine learning. Rather than drawing on any new phenotypic data, the later analysis identified candidate immune exposures from TCR beta sequences and the way those sequences occurred across donors. On average, 235,054 unique TCR beta nucleotide sequences were sequenced per donor among a few hundred genotyped donors of the cohort, with around 19% of those sequences being non-productive. Along with the roughly 710-subject first cohort, a separate validation cohort of more than 90 different subjects was used. All discovery cohort repertoires had been generated using a single sequencing platform. To decide whether each TCR beta V gene segment behaved as functional or pseudogenic, an earlier analysis of over 500 of the donors relied on high-throughput TCR beta sequencing. In a later genetic analysis, genome-wide SNP genotypes for 398 of the 666 donors were used, and that subset was treated as a discovery cohort. Typing coverage differed by locus: A, B, C, DRB1 and DQB1 were typed in roughly 620-630 donors, DQA1 in about 550, DPA1 in 600 to 610, and DPB1 in 472. A later analysis re-examined previously published TCR beta repertoires from just over 650 donors and added high-resolution HLA genotyping to investigate patterns of TCR occurrence. Several DR-DQ haplotypes were handled as single units for association and clustering because linkage in the cohort was strong. The study was designed to test whether signatures of past pathogen exposure could be identified by cataloging public T cell receptors. An early release that covered roughly 600 HLA-typed donors contained about 290 gigabases of sequencing data and 65 million to 100 million unique TCR sequences. Of the approximately 400 genotyped donors, approximately 82% fell in the genetic ancestry cluster associated with self-reported Caucasian donors. The study used immunosequencing to profile the T cell repertoires of more than 650 subjects and linked those repertoires to cytomegalovirus serostatus. HLA typing included class I and class II loci at four-digit resolution. Alongside the repertoire data, information on donor age, sex, ethnicity and CMV serostatus was compiled.

Based on the germline V gene, the CDR1 and CDR2 sequences are MDHEN and SYDVKM. V is shortened by 6 bases, J by 5 bases, and the region joining them spans 14 bases. Reading from cysteine to phenylalanine, the CDR3 counts 13 amino acids. Solely the CDR3 DNA is kept, with 39 bases framed from the first base. The method was the immunoSEQ multiplex PCR assay. For the multiplex PCR, a mixture combining 60 forward primers for TCR Vbeta segments and 13 reverse primers for TCR Jbeta segments was used. Amplification of the CDR3 region of rearranged TCR beta genes was performed with a multiplex PCR assay on genomic DNA. The Illumina HiSeq System was used to sequence the amplified TCR beta libraries as 87-base-pair reads. On the authors' methods: A later analysis tallied around 80 million unique TCR beta chains across the 666 repertoires, and about 12 million of those chains were shared by two or more donors. Raw reads were error-corrected and collapsed into unique sequences with a nearest-neighbor algorithm that merged closely related sequences to remove PCR and sequencing errors. Alignment of CDR3 sequences to IMGT reference sequences was used to assign V, D and J gene segments. For a sequence to be retained, a match of at least six nucleotides was required to both a V gene segment and a J gene segment. A rearrangement was called productive if the CDR3 had no stop codons and remained in frame with V and J, and every other rearrangement was called non-productive. Following IMGT convention, CDR3 was defined as the stretch from the second conserved V-encoded cysteine to the conserved J-encoded phenylalanine. Sequences without an unambiguous match to a single V gene segment were excluded from the earlier analysis of about 640 of the donors. An earlier analysis of approximately 590 of the donors classified V segments as functional when productive rearrangements were above 56.7% and as segregating when the standard deviation between donors was above 5%. A statistical classification framework was developed to diagnose cytomegalovirus status using the catalog of TCR beta chain sequences. V and J gene assignment, in a later analysis, came from comparing TCR nucleotide sequences with IMGT/GENE-DB human TR gene sequences. Using the TCRdist pipeline, a later analysis assigned CDR3 sequences along with most-parsimonious VDJ recombination scenarios. A later analysis defined each TCR beta chain by its CDR3 amino acid sequence plus V-gene family, and excluded reads lacking a unique V-gene family. To address suspected cross-contamination and a sequencing artifact, a later analysis removed some 620 highly shared, low-generation-probability nucleotide sequences. In a later analysis, a clonal expansion index was calculated for each public chain from normalized within-repertoire ranks of inferred template counts. Generation probabilities in a later analysis came from a VDJ recombination model fitted to out-of-frame rearrangements, and those results were checked against IGoR. In a later analysis, TCR-TCR, TCR-HLA and TCR-CMV co-occurrence was scored with hypergeometric tests, and a repertoire-size bias correction was applied to TCR pairs. In a later analysis, false discovery rates were estimated by permuting HLA or CMV assignments 20 times. In a later analysis, co-occurring TCRs were grouped using DBSCAN, and TCRdist sequence similarity was added for clustering within HLA-allele-positive subsets. Repertoires with fewer than 30,000 or more than 120,000 public chains, plus five repertoires with anomalous nucleotide sharing, were excluded from co-occurrence clustering. TCRdb retrieved this table from immuneACCESS and kept in-frame rearrangements only. Not all clones are present; in checked studies, unresolved V genes account for under half, and no reason is known for the remainder. That table is the source of V, J and clone size, and D and trimming were worked out from the DNA. The sample yields some 160,000 clones; 77% were counted once. The biggest ten clones account for 1.6% of the sample.

What the research found in general, with its limitations: In vitro tests confirmed that a few of the cytomegalovirus-associated TCR beta chains recognize cytomegalovirus antigens. Several of the top co-occurrence clusters appeared to be linked to parvovirus B19, influenza, CMV and Epstein-Barr virus, according to a later analysis. At a false discovery rate of 0.05, a later analysis linked 15,000 to 20,000 TCR beta sequences to specific HLA alleles. According to the authors, the approach could potentially be generalized to other disease states and immunological phenotypes. Because HLA typing was unavailable for some donors at each locus, only the typed subset was used in association tests. In a later genetic analysis, fewer N-insertions in productive TCRs were reported among donors in an Asian-associated ancestry cluster than the roughly 700-donor mean. Most CMV-associated TCR beta chains appeared to be HLA-restricted in a later analysis, and the HLA associations seemed to be driven largely by CMV exposure. Roughly uniform sequencing depth across donors was assumed in presence/absence analyses, although this assumption may not hold. A further reported finding was that TCR beta sequences accurately predicted the HLA-A and HLA-B alleles for most subjects in the first cohort. When HLA alleles, especially DR and DQ, strongly co-occurred, TCR associations were difficult to assign to individual alleles. The cohort was sequenced for TCR beta chains only, and without alpha or paired-chain data the features that could be detected were limited. The sequencing pipeline was judged likely to have produced a cluster of highly shared sequence variants as a technical artifact. In a later analysis, HLA-associated TCR beta chains showed more clonal expansion and lower generation probabilities than non-associated chains that were equally common. In an earlier analysis of about 540 of the donors, most TCR beta V segments were observed in productive rearrangements about 87% or about 30% of the time, broadly matching IMGT annotations. Most TCR sequences were seen in very few donors, while some public TCRs were found in many individuals. The 87-base-pair reads could not distinguish some IMGT-functional V segments, including TRBV6-2 and TRBV6-3, so those segments were excluded. For the cohort, immune exposure information was limited to CMV serostatus. In both the original and validation cohorts, the classifier was reported to diagnose cytomegalovirus status with high specificity and sensitivity. Correlated functional status among segregating V segments might reflect linkage disequilibrium, but an unknown experimental factor could not be ruled out. A total of about 180 TCR beta chains were listed by the study as associated with cytomegalovirus. A later genetic analysis associated a missense DCLRE1C variant with V-gene and J-gene trimming of TCR beta chains, and an independent cohort replicated the association. Some 16 rarely observed V segments, including chromosome 9 orphons, were excluded from the earlier analysis of a few hundred of the donors because counts were too low. According to a later analysis, TCR association rates differed among HLA loci, with DRB1 alleles showing the most associated TCRs and HLA-C alleles showing the fewest.

The cohort consisted of hundreds of healthy bone marrow donors. At the time of sampling, all cohort members were nominally healthy, though unrecorded immune exposures were likely present. The donor tested CMV seronegative and was one of the 352 seronegative cohort members. Each donor provided a peripheral blood sample, and peripheral blood mononuclear cells were used for TCR beta sequencing. The Qiagen DNeasy Blood Extraction Kit was used to extract genomic DNA from the blood cell samples. The chain couples TRBV28 to TRBJ2-7; D gene: possibly TRBD1, on 6 matching bases. Sequenced: PBMCs. The clonotype was recovered from a woman aged 30 to 39 in good health and CMV-seronegative. Read as DNA, the sequence is TGTGCCAGCAGCCTGGGACATCGGGACGAGCAGTACTTC. This sequence encodes CASSLGHRDEQYF.